A single sample gave rise to the 25 T cell receptor beta chains below, sequenced in a study of blood T cell repertoires in COVID-19. TCRdb's copy holds only in-frame clones and misses some; the assay was immunoSEQ multiplex PCR. The profile shows approximately 300,000 clones, around 86% of them singletons. Sequenced material: PBMCs or T cells enriched from blood (not recorded which). The receptors here all came from a woman between 18 and 29 years old who had recovered from COVID-19.

The gene calls are TRBV6-5 and TRBJ2-1; a possible D gene is TRBD1 (6 bases). The CDR3 sequence is 16 residues long. Between the trimmed V and J ends, which lost 4 bases and 2 bases, there was a span of 15 bases. The V gene's germline CDR1 is MNHEY and CDR2 SVGAGI. DNA of the CDR3: TGTGCCAGCAGTTGGTTGCCAGGGGCCACCTACAATGAGCAGTTCTTC. It is translated as CASSWLPGATYNEQFF.

The chain joins TRBV7-2 to TRBJ2-5; tentative D call: TRBD2 (6 bases). V dropped 5 bases and J dropped 5 bases, with 18 bases sitting between them. This CDR3 has 15 amino acids. Germline values: CDR1 SGHTA, CDR2 FQGNSA. DNA of the CDR3: TGTGCCAGCAGCCCCGCCTCTGTAGCGGTCGAGACCCAGTACTTC. Translation: CASSPASVAVETQYF.

The rearrangement joins TRBV28 to TRBJ2-1; TRBD2 matches at 10 bases. The CDR3 totals 18 residues. Germline V gives CDR1 MDHEN, CDR2 SYDVKM. With 0 bases clipped from V and 7 bases from J, the junction kept 12 bases outside the gene matches. CDR3 nucleotides: TGTGCCAGCAGTTTATGGGGTGGGGCTAGCGGGAGTGGGAATGAGCAGTTCTTC. Protein product: CASSLWGGASGSGNEQFF. Variable domain in full (rest from reference TRBV28 and TRBJ2-1): DVKVTQSSRYLVKRTGEKVFLECVQDMDHENMFWYRQDPGLGLRLIYFSYDVKMKEKGDIPEGYSVSREKKERFSLILESASTNQTSMYLCASSLWGGASGSGNEQFFGPGTRLTVL.

CDR3 in DNA: TGTGCCAGTACCCTGACAGGCTCTGTCTATAATTCACCCCTCCACTTT. Its translation is CASTLTGSVYNSPLHF. The chain has TRBV19 and TRBJ1-6; D might be TRBD1 (6 bases). Germline V CDR1 and CDR2: LNHDA, SQIVND (reference sequence). The CDR3 contains 16 residues. Trimming took off 7 bases at V and 3 bases at J, with 16 bases between the two ends. Full variable domain (rest looked up from reference TRBV19 and TRBJ1-6): DGGITQSPKYLFRKEGQNVTLSCEQNLNHDAMYWYRQDPGQGLRLIYYSQIVNDFQKGDIAEGYSVSREKKESFPLTVTSAQKNPTAFYLCASTLTGSVYNSPLHFGNGTRLTVT.

The chain carries TRBV7-9 and TRBJ1-1; TRBD1 is a possible D gene (6 bases). The ends were cut back, 5 bases at V and 10 bases at J, with 17 bases in the middle. Per germline, CDR1 SEHNR and CDR2 FQNEAQ (reference sequence). The CDR3 extends over 13 amino acids. The CDR3 coding sequence is TGTGCCAGCAGCCCACCGGGACAAGAAGTAGCTTTCTTT. It translates to CASSPPGQEVAFF. The whole variable domain, filled in from reference TRBV7-9 and TRBJ1-1, reads DTGVSQNPRHKITKRGQNVTFRCDPISEHNRLYWYRQTLGQGPEFLTYFQNEAQLEKSRLLSDRFSAERPKGSFSTLEIQRTEQGDSAMYLCASSPPGQEVAFFGQGTRLTVV.

This clone has a handful of counts. The chain links TRBV19 to TRBJ2-1; 10 nucleotides agree with TRBD1. Germline assignment: CDR1 LNHDA and CDR2 SQIVND (reference sequence). CDR3 length: 15 residues. The J segment lost 6 bases and the V segment lost 6 bases, leaving 8 bases of the junction unmatched. The DNA of the CDR3 is TGTGCCAGTAGGGACGGACAGGGGGTGCTCAATGAGCAGTTCTTC. Translated: CASRDGQGVLNEQFF.

The chain carries TRBV19 and TRBJ2-3; 8 nucleotides agree with TRBD1. This CDR3 has 12 residues. V lost 10 bases to trimming and J lost 4 bases; unmatched junction nucleotides: 4. Germline loops: CDR1 LNHDA, CDR2 SQIVND (reference sequence). CDR3 DNA: TGTGCCACGTCGACAGGGGCAGATACGCAGTATTTT. Translating it yields CATSTGADTQYF.

V is TRBV7-9 and J is TRBJ1-3; 8 bases map to TRBD1. The CDR3 length is 17 residues. With V trimmed by 1 base and J by 3 bases, 8 bases remained unmatched. Germline V CDR1 and CDR2: SEHNR, FQNEAQ (reference sequence). In DNA, the CDR3 is TGTGCCAGCAGCTTAGTGTCCAGGGGGCGATTTGGAAACACCATATATTTT. This translates into CASSLVSRGRFGNTIYF.

The chain joins TRBV27 to TRBJ1-2, with 8 bases lining up with TRBD1. The V gene's germline CDR1 is MNHEY and CDR2 SMNVEV (reference sequence). The CDR3 is made up of 15 amino acids. V shed 5 bases and J 4 bases; nucleotides not matched to a gene: 9. CDR3 region: CASSIRTGPGYGYTF. CDR3 nucleotide sequence: TGTGCCAGCAGTATCAGGACAGGGCCAGGCTATGGCTACACCTTC.

This clone has just a few counts. The CDR3 region is CASSRSGGQETQYF. The CDR3 nucleotides are TGTGCCAGCAGCCGTAGCGGGGGGCAAGAGACCCAGTACTTC. The chain links TRBV7-9 to TRBJ2-5, with TRBD2 matching 10 bases. Germline assignment: CDR1 SEHNR and CDR2 FQNEAQ (reference sequence). The CDR3 runs to 14 residues. V gave up 5 bases and J gave up 2 bases; unmatched junction bases: 2.

This clone appeared a few times. The chain uses TRBV30 and TRBJ1-1; the D is unclear. The CDR3 sequence is 14 residues long. CDR1 GTSNPN and CDR2 SVGIG come from the germline V gene (reference sequence). Trimming took 0 bases from V and 1 from J, leaving 9 bases between them. The CDR3 is CAWSVGSANTEAFF. In DNA form, the CDR3 reads TGTGCCTGGAGTGTAGGGAGCGCGAACACTGAAGCTTTCTTT.

This chain connects TRBV21-1 to TRBJ2-3; TRBD2, the table's D call, lacks a check against the DNA. TRBV21-1 is assigned pseudogene status. This CDR3 is built from 15 residues. The CDR3 bases are TGTGCCAGCAGCAAAGCGCGGGAAAGGACAGATACGCAGTATTTT. Residues: CASSKARERTDTQYF.

This clone showed up just once. The chain joins TRBV27 to TRBJ2-7, with 9 bases fitting TRBD1. The J segment lost 6 bases and the V segment lost 2 bases, leaving 8 bases of the junction unmatched. In germline, CDR1 is MNHEY, CDR2 SMNVEV (reference sequence). CDR3 length: 15 residues. The CDR3: CASSLGDRVRAEQYF. The DNA for the CDR3 is TGTGCCAGCAGTTTAGGGGACAGGGTACGAGCCGAGCAGTACTTC.

The chain carries TRBV7-9 and TRBJ2-5; TRBD2 matches at 13 bases. Germline values: CDR1 SEHNR, CDR2 FQNEAQ (reference sequence). This CDR3 comprises 17 residues. V shed 0 bases and J 5 bases; nucleotides not matched to a gene: 6. The CDR3 coding sequence is TGTGCCAGCAGCTTAGCCACTAGCGGGGGGGCCTTGGAGACCCAGTACTTC. Translation gives CASSLATSGGALETQYF.

The chain is built from TRBV18 and TRBJ2-3; TRBD1 matches at 8 bases. Looked up from germline, CDR1 is KGHSH and CDR2 is LQKENI. CDR3 length: 15 amino acids. The junction had 8 bases not matched to a gene; V was cut back by 3 bases and J by 6 bases. This CDR3 reads CASSPGTGHGDTQYF. Written as DNA, the CDR3 is TGTGCCAGCTCACCTGGGACAGGCCACGGGGATACGCAGTATTTT.

The chain couples TRBV11-1 to TRBJ2-7; the match to TRBD1 covers 8 bases. The CDR3 loop spans 13 amino acids. In germline, CDR1 is SGHAT, CDR2 FQDESV (reference sequence). The J segment lost 9 bases and the V segment lost 5 bases, leaving 9 bases of the junction unmatched. The CDR3 DNA reads as TGTGCCAGCAGCCATGGACAGGGTAATGTGCAGTACTTC. It yields the protein CASSHGQGNVQYF. The full variable domain, with the rest looked up from reference TRBV11-1 and TRBJ2-7, is EAEVAQSPRYKITEKSQAVAFWCDPISGHATLYWYRQILGQGPELLVQFQDESVVDDSQLPKDRFSAERLKGVDSTLKIQPAELGDSAMYLCASSHGQGNVQYFGPGTRLTVT.

This chain uses TRBV15 with TRBJ2-3, with 10 bases matching TRBD1. The CDR3 consists of 15 residues. V lost 4 bases and J lost 6; bases outside the gene matches: 7. Germline V CDR1 and CDR2: LNHNV, YYDKDF (reference sequence). CDR3 in amino acids: CATSTGQGKTDTQYF. In nucleotides, the CDR3 is TGTGCCACCAGCACGGGACAGGGGAAGACGGATACGCAGTATTTT.

The J gene is TRBJ1-1, the V gene TRBV10-2; 9 positions match TRBD1. This CDR3 comprises 14 residues. The germline CDR1 and CDR2 sequences are WSHSY and SAAADI. V was pared by 3 bases and J by 4 bases, with 3 bases of the junction left unmatched. The CDR3 loop reads CASSDDRGSTEAFF. DNA for the CDR3: TGCGCCAGCAGTGATGACAGGGGGAGCACTGAAGCTTTCTTT.

The rearrangement links TRBV7-7 to TRBJ2-2; 8 bases map to TRBD1. J gave up 3 bases and V 2 bases, and 11 bases lay outside the gene matches. The CDR3 is 18 residues long. In germline, CDR1 is SSHAT, CDR2 FNYEAQ (reference sequence). The CDR3 bases are TGTGCCAGCAGCTTAAGTGTGGGACAGGCGCTTTACACCGGGGAGCTGTTTTTT. Translated: CASSLSVGQALYTGELFF.

This clone was detected a few times. V gene TRBV5-1 combines with J gene TRBJ2-3; 13 nucleotides match TRBD2. Germline V gene lookup returns CDR1 SGHRS and CDR2 YFSETQ. This CDR3 is 15 amino acids long. V lost 4 bases to trimming and J lost 6 bases; unmatched junction nucleotides: 5. CDR3 in amino acids: CASSGTSGTGDTQYF. As DNA, the CDR3 is TGCGCCAGCAGCGGGACTAGCGGGACAGGGGATACGCAGTATTTT.

The rearrangement links TRBV27 to TRBJ2-1; maybe TRBD1 (6 bases). The CDR3 has 12 residues. Trimming removed 6 bases from V and 6 bases from J, with 9 bases in between. The germline gives CDR1 MNHEY, CDR2 SMNVEV (reference sequence). Here the CDR3 DNA reads TGTGCCAGCAGCGACAGGTCCAATGAGCAGTTCTTC. Protein product: CASSDRSNEQFF.

The V gene is TRBV30, the J gene TRBJ1-4; 7 positions match TRBD1. Germline values: CDR1 GTSNPN, CDR2 SVGIG (reference sequence). The V and J ends lost 0 bases and 8 bases, in that order; junction bases with no gene match: 9. CDR3 length: 15 residues. CDR3 nucleotide sequence: TGTGCCTGGAGTGTTTACCCCAGGGGGAAAGAAAAACTGTTTTTT. Protein product: CAWSVYPRGKEKLFF.

This CDR3 reads CASSFSGRYGYTF. CDR3 bases: TGTGCCAGCAGCTTTTCGGGGAGATATGGCTACACCTTC. The chain recombines TRBV11-3 with TRBJ1-2; no reliable D call. The germline gives CDR1 SGHNT, CDR2 YENEEA. There are 13 residues in the CDR3. Trimming stripped 3 bases from V and 5 bases from J, with 10 bases between.

This chain joins TRBV10-3 and TRBJ1-5, with TRBD1 as a possible D gene (5 bases). This CDR3 region has 15 residues. Per germline, CDR1 ENHRY and CDR2 SYGVKD. V was pared by 3 bases and J by 2 bases, with 11 bases between. The CDR3 spells CAISESPGGNQPQHF. CDR3 bases: TGTGCCATCAGTGAATCGCCGGGGGGCAATCAGCCCCAGCATTTT.

The CDR3 bases are TGTGCCAGCTTGCCTAGCGGGGGGGGCTTGGGCAAAAACATTCAGTACTTC. As protein: CASLPSGGGLGKNIQYF. The V call is TRBV2, the J call TRBJ2-4; 12 bases map to TRBD2. Germline V gene data show CDR1 as SNHLY and CDR2 as FYNNEI. J lost 3 bases, V lost 8 bases, and 11 bases had no gene match. The CDR3 spans 17 residues.